The next 13 T cell receptor beta chains were all read from a single sample in a study of blood T cells in healthy people across ages. A second 7 to 11 cycle PCR used barcoded and J-beta primers. MiXCR, run by TCRdb on the 5' RACE reads, gives a single entry per CDR3 protein. The sample holds hundreds of thousands of distinct CDR3 sequences, 58% seen once. Sequenced input: blood. These receptors all come from a man aged 55 to 70 in good health.

This clonotype occurred a few times. V gene TRBV24-1 combines with J gene TRBJ2-1; 7 bases map to TRBD1. Germline lookup yields CDR1 KGHDR and CDR2 SFDVKD. The V and J ends lost 4 bases and 10 bases, in that order; junction bases with no gene match: 9. This CDR3 spans 14 amino acids. CDR3 nucleotide sequence: TGTGCCACCAGTGAGGCCGGGACAGTCGGCGAGCAGTTCTTC. Translating gives CATSEAGTVGEQFF.

The chain carries TRBV12-3 or TRBV12-4 and TRBJ2-2, with 10 bases identical to TRBD1. Trimming took 11 bases from V and 7 from J; bases not matched to a gene: 7. The length of the CDR3 is 13 residues. Here the CDR3 reads CAVRQGAVGELFF. In nucleotides, the CDR3 is TGTGCCGTAAGACAGGGGGCGGTCGGGGAGCTGTTTTTT.

The V call is TRBV29-1, the J call TRBJ2-1; 7 bases are shared with TRBD1. The junction had 2 bases not matched to a gene; V was cut back by 3 bases and J by 0 bases. Germline V gene sequence: CDR1 SQVTM, CDR2 ANQGSEA. This CDR3 spans 14 amino acids. CDR3 sequence: CSVDRGYSYNEQFF. CDR3 DNA: TGCAGCGTTGACAGGGGGTACTCCTACAATGAGCAGTTCTTC.

This clonotype has more than one count but fewer than ten. The chain employs TRBV5-1 and TRBJ2-3; 7 nucleotides match TRBD1. Looked up from germline, CDR1 is SGHRS and CDR2 is YFSETQ. The CDR3 spans 17 residues. With V trimmed by 0 bases and J by 0 bases, 7 bases remained unmatched. CDR3 residues: CASSLVGTEPSTDTQYF. CDR3 DNA sequence: TGCGCCAGCAGCTTGGTAGGGACAGAACCTAGCACAGATACGCAGTATTTT.

This clonotype was recorded a few times. One end of the junction varies from germline; a read error may be responsible. The chain recombines TRBV4-2 with TRBJ1-2; D might be TRBD1 (5 bases). CDR3 size: 16 residues. Germline V CDR1 and CDR2: LGHNA, YNFKEQ. The CDR3, as DNA: TGTGCCAGCAGCCAAGTTAGGGCAGGGAAGGACTATGGCTACACCTTT. It translates to CASSQVRAGKDYGYTF.

This clonotype showed up just once. This rearrangement joins TRBV27 to TRBJ2-3; no firm D call. The CDR3 loop spans 11 amino acids. Germline assignment: CDR1 MNHEY and CDR2 SMNVEV (reference sequence). Trimming cost V 6 bases and J 9 bases, with 10 bases left between them. CDR3 sequence: CASSQSGTQYF. The DNA for the CDR3 is TGTGCCAGCAGCCAGTCAGGCACGCAGTATTTT.

The gene calls are TRBV3-1 and TRBJ1-4; D unclear. The V end lost 3 bases, the J end lost 0 bases, and 11 bases lay between the germline ends. The CDR3 is 16 residues long. Germline-derived CDR1 and CDR2 are LGHDT and YNNKEL (reference sequence). This chain's CDR3 is CASSHGEFSTNEKLFF. Written as DNA, the CDR3 is TGTGCCAGCAGCCATGGGGAGTTTTCAACTAATGAAAAACTGTTTTTT.

The chain uses TRBV29-1 and TRBJ2-2; 10 nucleotides agree with TRBD1. V shed 5 bases and J 7 bases; nucleotides not matched to a gene: 4. Germline V gene data show CDR1 as SQVTM and CDR2 as ANQGSEA. This CDR3 has 13 residues. Here the CDR3 DNA reads TGCAGCGTTCGGACAGGGGGAGACGGGGAGCTGTTTTTT. This sequence encodes CSVRTGGDGELFF.

V usage is TRBV12-3 or TRBV12-4 and J usage is TRBJ2-5; 10 bases are shared with TRBD2. The CDR3 runs to 15 residues. J was trimmed by 4 bases and V by 4 bases; bases with no gene match: 6. CDR3 in amino acids: CASSSQRGGSETQYF. The CDR3 DNA follows: TGTGCCAGCAGTTCCCAGCGGGGGGGCTCAGAGACCCAGTACTTC.

On this clonotype: An end of the junction differs from the germline gene, which may be a read error. The rearrangement uses TRBV6-2 or TRBV6-3 and TRBJ1-2; maybe TRBD1 (6 bases). Germline CDR1 MNHEY, CDR2 SVGEGT. The CDR3 consists of 17 residues. The CDR3 sequence: CASSHSGQGTTNYGYTF. CDR3 nucleotides: TGTGCCAGCAGTCACTCGGGGCAGGGGACTACTAACTATGGCTACACCTTC.

This clonotype was seen just once. The chain is built from TRBV20-1 and TRBJ2-2, with TRBD1 matching 9 bases. This CDR3 region has 12 residues. Losses at the gene ends were 6 bases for V and 7 bases for J; bases not matched to a gene: 3. Germline V gives CDR1 DFQATT, CDR2 SNEGSKA (reference sequence). The CDR3 spells CSAKTGGGELFF. Written as DNA, the CDR3 is TGCAGTGCGAAGACAGGGGGCGGGGAGCTGTTTTTT.

The genes are TRBV3-1 and TRBJ2-3, with 9 bases fitting TRBD2. V lost 4 bases and J lost 2; bases outside the gene matches: 7. The V gene's germline CDR1 is LGHDT and CDR2 YNNKEL (reference sequence). The CDR3 runs to 16 residues. In DNA, the CDR3 is TGTGCCAGCAGCCGATTGACTAGCGGCTACACAGATACGCAGTATTTT. Protein sequence: CASSRLTSGYTDTQYF.

The chain is built from TRBV6-6 and TRBJ1-2; perhaps TRBD1 as D (6 bases). Germline V gives CDR1 MNHNY, CDR2 SVGAGI (reference sequence). This CDR3 is 13 amino acids long. Trimming removed 7 bases at V and 5 bases at J, with 14 bases between. CDR3 DNA: TGTGCCAGCACCCCTATAGGGGGGTATGGCTACACCTTC. This translates into CASTPIGGYGYTF.